This TCR beta chain originates from a study of blood T cells in healthy people across ages. To note about this clonotype: This may be a read error, as it is one base from a much larger clone.

Alongside a J-beta primer mix, a sample-barcoded 5' primer served in a second PCR lasting roughly 7 to 11 cycles. TCRdb re-derived calls from the 5' RACE reads in MiXCR, one entry per CDR3 protein. The table lists 900,000 to 950,000 distinct CDR3 sequences, about 27% of them singletons. CDR3 size: 13 residues. Germline lookup yields CDR1 SEHNR and CDR2 FQNEAQ (reference sequence). The data also belong to a second study, concerning T cells of mothers and their children.

Sequenced material: blood. V and J are TRBV7-9 and TRBJ2-4; perhaps TRBD1 as D (8 bases). The sequence was obtained from a middle-aged woman in good health. CDR3 nucleotide sequence: TGTGCCGGCAGCGCGGGGGACAGGAGGGTGTCGTACTTC. Protein: CAGSAGDRRVSYF.